This T cell receptor (beta chain) was sequenced during a study of blood T cell repertoires in COVID-19. In the study overall: Sources were T cells, B-cell-depleted T cells, or PBMCs; the material itself was cDNA or gDNA.

In the original workflow: Nucleated cell counts were estimated from reference gene primer amplification. Sequencing used immunoSEQ multiplex PCR; TCRdb keeps in-frame clones, though not all of them. That table furnishes V, J and clone size, whereas the DNA furnished D and trimming. The sample gives approximately 92,000 clones, around 81% of which show up once; approximately 4% is in the top ten. V dropped 5 bases and J dropped 2 bases, with 9 bases sitting between them. Germline CDR1 is MNHEY and CDR2 is SVGAGI. The CDR3 runs to 13 residues. The chain is built from TRBV6-5 and TRBJ1-2; D possibly corresponds to TRBD1 (5 bases). The origin of this receptor is a man between 60 and 70 years old with acute or convalescent COVID-19. Specimen: peripheral blood. The chain's CDR3 is CASSPTGNYGYTF. In nucleotides, the CDR3 is TGTGCCAGCAGTCCCACAGGAAACTATGGCTACACCTTC.